This entry concerns a single T cell receptor beta chain. Here immunoSEQ multiplex PCR was the method, and the copy in TCRdb shows in-frame clones only, minus some. The sample includes about 160,000 clones, 85% to 90% of them seen just once. This sample is drawn from a study of control samples from healthy donors and cancer patients. This CDR3 contains 11 residues. Germline-derived CDR1 and CDR2 are WNHNN and SYGVQD (reference sequence). Trimming removed 6 bases from V and 11 bases from J, with 8 bases in between. The chain carries TRBV10-1 and TRBJ1-6; D is ambiguous. The origin of this receptor is a man aged 25-40 years in good health. The source material was blood. The CDR3 DNA reads TGCGCCAGCAGCGACGGTCCACCCCTCCACTTT. Protein sequence: CASSDGPPLHF.